This T cell receptor beta chain stems from a study of control samples from healthy donors and cancer patients. The assay was immunoSEQ multiplex PCR, and TCRdb's table has in-frame clones only and misses some. The top ten hold 14% of the sample, which has about 160,000 clones, roughly 94% seen once. Germline assignment: CDR1 SSHAT and CDR2 FNYEAQ (reference sequence). Germline trimming cut 11 bases from V and 3 bases from J; bases unmatched to any gene: 9. This CDR3 is built from 13 residues. This receptor was obtained from a man aged 60-69 years with colorectal cancer. Sequenced: PBMCs. V usage is TRBV7-7 and J usage is TRBJ1-2; 7 bases are shared with TRBD1. For the CDR3, the DNA is TGTGCCGCACCGACGGACAGGCACTATGGCTACACCTTC. As protein: CAAPTDRHYGYTF.